Presented here are 15 T cell receptor beta chains from one specimen sequenced in a study of cytomegalovirus exposure and HLA in healthy donors. The PCR employed 60 Vbeta primers together with 13 Jbeta primers. Some clones are missing from TCRdb's copy, which holds only in-frame ones; the method was immunoSEQ multiplex PCR. This sample's table has some 110,000 clones. The sequenced sample consisted of PBMCs. These receptors originate from a man aged 25-45 years in good health and CMV-seronegative.

The V gene is TRBV9, the J gene TRBJ1-3; D gene uncertain. V lost 3 bases and J 0 bases, leaving 7 bases between the germline ends. The CDR3 consists of 14 residues. From germline, CDR1 is SGDLS and CDR2 YYNGEE. The CDR3 here is CASSGLLSGNTIYF. Written as DNA, the CDR3 is TGTGCCAGCAGCGGTCTTCTCTCTGGAAACACCATATATTTT.

The chain is built from TRBV10-2 and TRBJ2-5; 11 bases fit TRBD2. Germline loops: CDR1 WSHSY, CDR2 SAAADI. This CDR3 spans 14 amino acids. The V gene end was trimmed by 6 bases and the J gene end by 5 bases; junction bases not matched to a gene: 5. The CDR3: CASSLLAGVETQYF. CDR3 bases: TGCGCCAGCAGCCTACTAGCGGGGGTGGAGACCCAGTACTTC.

The V gene is TRBV5-1, the J gene TRBJ2-2, with a possible D match to TRBD1 (5 bases). CDR1 and CDR2 from the germline V gene are SGHRS and YFSETQ. The length of the CDR3 is 14 residues. Trimming shortened V by 5 bases and J by 1 base, and 9 bases separated the two germline ends. DNA for the CDR3: TGCGCCAGCAGAGCCGGACAGAACACCGGGGAGCTGTTTTTT. Protein: CASRAGQNTGELFF.

The rearrangement uses TRBV28 and TRBJ1-2; TRBD1 matches 9 bases. Losses at the gene ends were 8 bases for V and 4 bases for J; bases not matched to a gene: 11. The CDR3 runs 15 residues. The germline V gene encodes CDR1 MDHEN and CDR2 SYDVKM. CDR3 coding DNA: TGTGCCAGCCGACTTACAGGGGGCGACCGCTATGGCTACACCTTC. Protein sequence: CASRLTGGDRYGYTF.

This rearrangement joins TRBV4-2 to TRBJ2-5; 14 nucleotides match TRBD2. With 3 bases clipped from V and 0 bases from J, the junction kept 6 bases outside the gene matches. This CDR3 is built from 18 residues. Germline loops: CDR1 LGHNA, CDR2 YNFKEQ. The CDR3 here is CASSHSGTSGGNQETQYF. In DNA form, the CDR3 reads TGTGCCAGCAGCCACTCTGGGACTAGCGGGGGCAACCAAGAGACCCAGTACTTC.

The chain combines TRBV28 with TRBJ1-4, with TRBD1 matching 8 bases. The CDR3 consists of 15 residues. The junction had 6 bases not matched to a gene; V was cut back by 2 bases and J by 7 bases. From germline, CDR1 is MDHEN and CDR2 SYDVKM. CDR3 in DNA: TGTGCCAGCAGTTTACGACAGGGGATTCGTGAAAAACTGTTTTTT. It is translated as CASSLRQGIREKLFF.

The V gene is TRBV5-6, the J gene TRBJ2-1; possibly TRBD1 for D (6 bases). Trimming cost V 1 base and J 5 bases, with 10 bases left between them. The CDR3 extends over 14 amino acids. Germline lookup yields CDR1 SGHDT and CDR2 YYEEEE. The CDR3 loop reads CASSLSGQNNEQFF. The CDR3 DNA reads TGTGCCAGCAGCTTGTCGGGACAAAACAATGAGCAGTTCTTC. Combining the CDR3 with reference TRBV5-6 and TRBJ2-1 gives the whole variable domain DAGVTQSPTHLIKTRGQQVTLRCSPKSGHDTVSWYQQALGQGPQFIFQYYEEEERQRGNFPDRFSGHQFPNYSSELNVNALLLGDSALYLCASSLSGQNNEQFFGPGTRLTVL.

The J gene is TRBJ2-1, the V gene TRBV25-1, with 11 bases that match TRBD2. The CDR3 covers 18 residues. Germline V CDR1 and CDR2: MGHDK, SYGVNS. V shed 3 bases, J shed 1 base, and the junction held 8 bases outside the gene matches. The CDR3 region is CASSDLQPSGGSYNEQFF. CDR3 coding DNA: TGTGCCAGCAGTGACCTCCAGCCTAGCGGGGGGTCCTACAATGAGCAGTTCTTC.

V usage is TRBV4-3 and J usage is TRBJ1-2; no definite D call. This CDR3 is 15 amino acids long. Trimming left V 1 base short and J 6 bases short, with 15 bases between. CDR1 LGHNA and CDR2 YSLEER come from the germline V gene. As DNA, the CDR3 is TGCGCCAGCAGCCAAGCCCCGGTTAGCCCGGATGGCTACACCTTC. Translated: CASSQAPVSPDGYTF.

The rearrangement joins TRBV7-8 to TRBJ2-7, with 9 bases matching TRBD1. V gave up 4 bases and J gave up 2 bases; unmatched junction bases: 9. The CDR3 length is 16 residues. The V gene's germline CDR1 is SGHVS and CDR2 FQNEAQ. The CDR3 DNA follows: TGTGCCAGCAGCTCCCGGCCGGGACAGGGTACCTACGAGCAGTACTTC. This encodes CASSSRPGQGTYEQYF.

V is TRBV21-1 and J is TRBJ2-7; the table's TRBD2 call for D was not verified on the DNA. TRBV21-1 is designated a pseudogene. This CDR3 spans 16 amino acids. CDR3 region: CASSQPRDSIFYEQYF. The CDR3 DNA is TGTGCCAGCAGCCAACCCCGGGACTCCATTTTCTACGAGCAGTACTTC.

The chain combines TRBV18 with TRBJ2-1, with 10 bases lining up with TRBD1. This CDR3 is built from 16 residues. Trimming took 3 bases from V and 8 from J; bases not matched to a gene: 10. Germline V CDR1 and CDR2: KGHSH, LQKENI. This CDR3 is CASSPRLTGGSDEQFF. The CDR3 DNA sequence: TGTGCCAGCTCACCCAGACTGACAGGGGGCAGCGATGAGCAGTTCTTC.

The chain couples TRBV7-2 to TRBJ1-5, with a possible D match to TRBD1 (6 bases). The CDR3 has 15 amino acids. Trimming pared 1 base from V and 6 bases from J, leaving 13 bases between. Germline CDR1 and CDR2: SGHTA and FQGNSA. The CDR3 bases are TGTGCCAGCAGCTTAGTGGCAGGGGAAAGTCAGCCCCAGCATTTT. This codes for CASSLVAGESQPQHF.

The gene calls are TRBV29-1 and TRBJ2-7, with 7 nucleotides matching TRBD1. The CDR3 loop spans 15 amino acids. The V segment lost 0 bases and the J segment 3 bases; nucleotides outside the gene matches: 8. CDR1 SQVTM and CDR2 ANQGSEA come from the germline V gene. The CDR3 DNA is TGCAGCGTTGAAGAAGAACAGACAGGGTACTACGAGCAGTACTTC. This gives the protein CSVEEEQTGYYEQYF.

The CDR3: CASSRTGISPNQPQHF. As DNA, the CDR3 is TGTGCCAGCAGCCGGACAGGGATCTCCCCCAATCAGCCCCAGCATTTT. V and J are TRBV7-2 and TRBJ1-5; the match to TRBD1 covers 8 bases. The CDR3 contains 16 residues. With 5 bases clipped from V and 3 bases from J, the junction kept 9 bases outside the gene matches. The germline CDR1 and CDR2 sequences are SGHTA and FQGNSA.